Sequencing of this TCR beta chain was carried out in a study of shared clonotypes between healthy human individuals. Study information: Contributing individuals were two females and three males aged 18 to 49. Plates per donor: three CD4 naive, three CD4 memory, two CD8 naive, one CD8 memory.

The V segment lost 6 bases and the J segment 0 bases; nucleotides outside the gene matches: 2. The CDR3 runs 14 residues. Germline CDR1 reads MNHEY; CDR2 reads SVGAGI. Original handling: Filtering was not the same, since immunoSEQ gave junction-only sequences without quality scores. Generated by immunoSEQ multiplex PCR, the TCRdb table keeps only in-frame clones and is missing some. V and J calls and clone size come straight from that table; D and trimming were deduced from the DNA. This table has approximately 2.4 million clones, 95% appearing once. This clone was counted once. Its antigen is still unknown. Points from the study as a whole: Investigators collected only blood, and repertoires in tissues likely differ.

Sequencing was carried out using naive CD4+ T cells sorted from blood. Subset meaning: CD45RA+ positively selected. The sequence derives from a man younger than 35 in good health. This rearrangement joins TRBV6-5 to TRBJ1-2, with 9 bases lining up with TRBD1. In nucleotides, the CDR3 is TGTGCCAGCAGCAACAGGGGGCCTAACTATGGCTACACCTTC. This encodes CASSNRGPNYGYTF.